Below, 17 T cell receptor beta chains from the same sample are listed, as sequenced in a study of shared clonotypes between healthy human individuals. This table comes from immunoSEQ multiplex PCR, and its TCRdb copy is limited to in-frame clones, with some not included. The table has about 1 million clones, around 75% seen once; the top ten hold nearly 1.5%. The sequencing input was memory CD4+ T cells sorted from blood. Subset given: CD45RA-negative fraction. These receptors came from a young man in good health.

J is TRBJ1-2 and V is TRBV6-6, with a possible D match to TRBD1 (6 bases). Between the trimmed V and J ends, which lost 6 bases and 0 bases, there was a span of 14 bases. Germline V lookup: CDR1 MNHNY, CDR2 SVGAGI (reference sequence). This CDR3 is 15 amino acids long. DNA of the CDR3: TGTGCCAGCAGCCATACGACAGGAGCTAACTATGGCTACACCTTC. It yields the protein CASSHTTGANYGYTF.

This clone was counted a single time. This chain uses TRBV30 with TRBJ2-7; D not resolved. The germline V and J ends were trimmed by 0 bases and 5 bases, with 14 bases remaining between them. CDR3 length: 14 amino acids. Germline V gene sequence: CDR1 GTSNPN, CDR2 SVGIG (reference sequence). CDR3 sequence (DNA): TGTGCCTGGAGTGTTTCGCCGGGTTCCCACGAGCAGTACTTC. Translating it yields CAWSVSPGSHEQYF.

The chain couples TRBV5-1 to TRBJ2-5; the match to TRBD1 covers 7 bases. The germline gives CDR1 SGHRS, CDR2 YFSETQ. With V trimmed by 4 bases and J by 3 bases, 6 bases remained unmatched. CDR3 size: 14 residues. The CDR3 region has the DNA TGCGCCAGCAGCCCGACCGGGACAGAAGAGACCCAGTACTTC. This encodes CASSPTGTEETQYF.

The chain is built from TRBV13 and TRBJ2-3, with 9 bases lining up with TRBD2. This CDR3 contains 15 residues. Germline CDR1 reads PRHDT; CDR2 reads FYEKMQ (reference sequence). The junction had 2 bases not matched to a gene; V was cut back by 0 bases and J by 4 bases. CDR3 residues: CASSLGQRGADTQYF. The CDR3 DNA is TGTGCCAGCAGCTTAGGCCAGCGGGGGGCAGATACGCAGTATTTT.

This sequence joins TRBV5-1 and TRBJ2-5, with D possibly being TRBD1 (5 bases). The CDR3 length is 14 residues. V lost 0 bases to trimming and J lost 2 bases, with 8 bases between them. In germline, CDR1 is SGHRS, CDR2 YFSETQ. The CDR3 sequence is CASSLGAGQETQYF. Here the CDR3 DNA reads TGCGCCAGCAGCTTGGGGGCAGGGCAAGAGACCCAGTACTTC. The full variable domain, completed using reference TRBV5-1 and TRBJ2-5, is KAGVTQTPRYLIKTRGQQVTLSCSPISGHRSVSWYQQTPGQGLQFLFEYFSETQRNKGNFPGRFSGRQFSNSRSEMNVSTLELGDSALYLCASSLGAGQETQYFGPGTRLLVL.

The V call is TRBV5-1, the J call TRBJ2-3; D not certain. Germline values: CDR1 SGHRS, CDR2 YFSETQ. The CDR3 has 15 amino acids. The V gene lost 1 base and the J gene lost 1 base, with 10 bases spanning the gap. The CDR3 spells CASSLYGTGTDTQYF. In DNA form, the CDR3 reads TGCGCCAGCAGCTTGTATGGAACCGGCACAGATACGCAGTATTTT.

The V gene is TRBV30, the J gene TRBJ2-7; D is perhaps TRBD1 or TRBD2 (7 bases each). V was cut by 4 bases and J by 2 bases, with 15 bases left in between. Germline CDR1 reads GTSNPN; CDR2 reads SVGIG (reference sequence). The CDR3 has 14 residues. In DNA, the CDR3 is TGTGCCTGGACCCTCCCAGGGGGGGCCTACGAGCAGTACTTC. Its translation is CAWTLPGGAYEQYF.

The rearrangement links TRBV27 to TRBJ2-2; no definite D call. Germline V lookup: CDR1 MNHEY, CDR2 SMNVEV (reference sequence). The CDR3 runs to 14 residues. Trimming cost V 6 bases and J 3 bases, with 11 bases left between them. Here the CDR3 reads CASRTLLHTGELFF. In DNA form, the CDR3 reads TGTGCCAGCAGAACCCTATTACACACCGGGGAGCTGTTTTTT.

The CDR3 DNA sequence: TGTGCCAGCAGAGCTCGACAGACTGAAGCTTTCTTT. Protein sequence: CASRARQTEAFF. The chain carries TRBV6-1 and TRBJ1-1; maybe TRBD1 (5 bases). The CDR3 runs 12 residues. Looked up from germline, CDR1 is MNHNS and CDR2 is SASEGT. V lost 6 bases and J lost 5, with 10 bases in between.

As for this clone: This sample also contains other DNA sequences that code for the same CDR3. The DNA for the CDR3 is TGCGCCAGCAGCTTGTCTGGGGGGTCCTACAATGAGCAGTTCTTC. As protein: CASSLSGGSYNEQFF. The chain joins TRBV5-1 to TRBJ2-1; weak D call: TRBD2 (6 bases). Trimming shortened V by 1 base and J by 1 base, and 9 bases separated the two germline ends. The CDR3 totals 15 residues. Germline loops: CDR1 SGHRS, CDR2 YFSETQ.

The chain combines TRBV5-1 with TRBJ2-2, with D unclear. V shed 4 bases and J shed 7 bases, with 14 bases lying between them. This CDR3 has 14 residues. CDR1 and CDR2 from the germline V gene are SGHRS and YFSETQ. The CDR3 is CASSNALGVGELFF. The CDR3 DNA follows: TGCGCCAGCAGCAACGCTCTTGGGGTCGGGGAGCTGTTTTTT.

This clone has a single count. A read error is possible here, since a much larger clone lies one base away. Other DNA sequences in the same sample also yield this CDR3. DNA of the CDR3: TGTGCCAGCGGACGGTTGAACACTGAAGCTTTCTTT. This sequence encodes CASGRLNTEAFF. J is TRBJ1-1 and V is TRBV2; D not certain. The CDR3 has 12 residues. CDR1 SNHLY and CDR2 FYNNEI come from the germline V gene. V lost 8 bases, J lost 0 bases, and 7 bases lay in between.

V is TRBV9 and J is TRBJ2-5; 12 bases agree with TRBD2. V was pared by 0 bases and J by 5 bases, with 5 bases of the junction left unmatched. The CDR3 extends over 16 amino acids. CDR1 SGDLS and CDR2 YYNGEE come from the germline V gene. DNA for the CDR3: TGTGCCAGCAGCGTAGGAGCTAGCGGGGGGGAGGAGACCCAGTACTTC. Its protein product is CASSVGASGGEETQYF.

This chain joins TRBV12-5 and TRBJ1-1; D not certain. The CDR3 spans 14 residues. Trimming cost V 3 bases and J 5 bases, with 13 bases left between them. Germline V CDR1 and CDR2: LGHNT, FRNRAP. This CDR3 is CASGFGESGTEAFF. In DNA, the CDR3 is TGTGCTAGTGGTTTCGGGGAGTCGGGGACTGAAGCTTTCTTT.

This sequence joins TRBV5-6 and TRBJ2-7; 7 nucleotides align to TRBD1. The CDR3 spans 13 residues. CDR1 SGHDT and CDR2 YYEEEE come from the germline V gene. Trimming cost V 4 bases and J 3 bases; bases outside gene matches: 4. CDR3 coding DNA: TGTGCCAGCAGCCTGGGACAGCTCTACGAGCAGTACTTC. As protein: CASSLGQLYEQYF.

This chain connects TRBV11-1 to TRBJ2-5; D tentatively reads TRBD1 or TRBD2 (5 bases each). Looked up from germline, CDR1 is SGHAT and CDR2 is FQDESV (reference sequence). This CDR3 region has 14 residues. The V end lost 5 bases, the J end lost 5 bases, and 15 bases lay between the germline ends. CDR3: CASSPRTWGETQYF. DNA for the CDR3: TGTGCCAGCAGCCCGCGGACCTGGGGGGAGACCCAGTACTTC.

This clone appeared a few times. The chain combines TRBV25-1 with TRBJ2-3; TRBD1 might be the D (5 bases). CDR3 length: 14 residues. Between the trimmed V and J ends, which lost 3 bases and 2 bases, there was a span of 9 bases. The germline V gene encodes CDR1 MGHDK and CDR2 SYGVNS. CDR3 sequence: CASSDLGHTDTQYF. The CDR3 DNA follows: TGTGCCAGCAGTGACCTGGGGCACACAGATACGCAGTATTTT.